This T cell receptor beta chain was observed in a study of blood T cell repertoires in COVID-19. About the study: Researchers got acute and convalescent COVID-19 samples from the United States, Italy and Spain.

Per the original data handling: The authors estimated nucleated cell counts from reference gene primer amplification. This table comes from immunoSEQ multiplex PCR, and its TCRdb copy is limited to in-frame clones, with some not included. The V and J calls and clone size are taken from that table; D and trimming were inferred from the DNA. The table shows 72,000 or so clones, with approximately 86% occurring only once. The receptor comes from a woman in her sixties with acute or convalescent COVID-19. Sequencing used peripheral blood.

The DNA for the CDR3 is TGTGCCAGCAGCCTCCGACTGCTAGCGGGGGGCGAGACCCAGTACTTC. Residues: CASSLRLLAGGETQYF. The rearrangement joins TRBV3-1 (or the pseudogene TRBV3-2) to TRBJ2-5, with 11 positions matching TRBD2. CDR1 and CDR2 (germline): LGHDT, YNNKEL (reference sequence). CDR3 length: 16 amino acids. V trimming: 4 bases; J trimming: 5 bases; junction bases outside the gene matches: 9.